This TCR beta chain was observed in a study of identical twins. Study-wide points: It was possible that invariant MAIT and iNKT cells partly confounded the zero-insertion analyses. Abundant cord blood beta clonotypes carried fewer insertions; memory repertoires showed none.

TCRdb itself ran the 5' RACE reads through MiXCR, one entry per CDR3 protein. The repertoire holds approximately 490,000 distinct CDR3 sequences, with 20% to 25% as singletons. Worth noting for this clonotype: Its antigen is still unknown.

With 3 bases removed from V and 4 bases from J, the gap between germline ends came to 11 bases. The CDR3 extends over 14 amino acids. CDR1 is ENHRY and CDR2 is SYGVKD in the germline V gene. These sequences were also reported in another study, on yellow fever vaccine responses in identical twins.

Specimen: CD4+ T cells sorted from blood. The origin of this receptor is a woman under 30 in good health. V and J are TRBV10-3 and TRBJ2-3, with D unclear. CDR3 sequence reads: CAISDRQVADTQYF. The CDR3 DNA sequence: TGTGCCATCAGTGACAGGCAGGTAGCAGATACGCAGTATTTT.